The clone carrying this TCR beta chain has a handful of counts. Its specificity is not known. This CDR3 has 17 amino acids. Trimming stripped 0 bases from V and 0 bases from J, with 15 bases between. Germline V gene data show CDR1 as GTSNPN and CDR2 as SVGIG (reference sequence). The data were produced by immunoSEQ multiplex PCR, yet TCRdb's version contains in-frame clones alone and is incomplete. The sample has some 180,000 clones, 90% to 95% seen once; the top ten hold approximately 1.7%. The source of the sample is a study of T cell responses to AZD1222 COVID-19 vaccine. Study-wide points: Without day 14 samples, only post-peak T cell repertoires were studied. A reported finding is that nearly half of spike-specific TCRs target unmutated variant regions.

The rearrangement links TRBV30 to TRBJ1-3, with D maybe TRBD1 (5 bases). The source of this sequence is an adult who received the AZD1222 COVID-19 vaccine. Sequencing used peripheral blood, obtained 28 days after the second AZD1222 dose. CDR3 sequence (DNA): TGTGCCTGGAGTGTAACGGCGGGACTCCTCTCTGGAAACACCATATATTTT. This translates into CAWSVTAGLLSGNTIYF.